This paragraph covers one T cell receptor (beta chain) sequence. V trimming: 4 bases; J trimming: 5 bases; junction bases outside the gene matches: 12. Germline V gene lookup returns CDR1 MGHRA and CDR2 YSYEKL. The CDR3 length is 17 residues. These data come from a study of graft-versus-host responses after intestinal transplantation. Generated by immunoSEQ multiplex PCR, the TCRdb table keeps only in-frame clones and is missing some. The table lists more than 25,000 clones, over 90% of them singletons. The specimen comprised PBMCs, sampled 18 days after transplant. The chain has TRBV4-1 and TRBJ2-5, with 11 nucleotides matching TRBD2. The source is a human patient who received an intestinal transplant, so some T cells may come from the graft donor. CDR3 in amino acids: CASSLGISGGAKETQYF. The CDR3 DNA sequence: TGCGCCAGCAGCCTTGGGATTAGCGGGGGGGCCAAGGAGACCCAGTACTTC.